The rows below give T cell receptor beta chains drawn from one sample of a study of T-cell memory formation after mild COVID-19. TCRdb ran MiXCR on the 5' RACE reads and lists one entry per CDR3 protein. The sample includes 350,000 to 550,000 distinct CDR3 sequences, over 15% of them seen just once. The sample taken for sequencing was PBMCs or a T cell subset sorted from them (not recorded which). The receptors stem from a man between 18 and 35 years old who had mild COVID-19 (a few samples of this study predate the infection). Cell type and time point are not known. CDR3s include the opening cysteine and the closing phenylalanine or tryptophan. The D gene is left open where the match is weak. Clone size appears in some rows only: once, few, many, or a class for an expanded clone.

J gene: TRBJ1-1; V gene: TRBV7-2; clone size: -; D gene: -; CDR3 protein: CASSFHAGARTEAFF; CDR3 DNA: TGTGCCAGCAGCTTTCATGCGGGGGCGAGGACTGAAGCTTTCTTT
J gene: TRBJ1-6; V gene: TRBV4-3; clone size: few; D gene: -; CDR3 protein: CASSQELMLTDNSPLHF; CDR3 DNA: TGCGCCAGCAGCCAAGAATTGATGCTTACTGATAATTCACCCCTCCACTTT
J gene: TRBJ1-5; V gene: TRBV9; clone size: few; D gene: -; CDR3 protein: CASSVGPSQGNQPQHF; CDR3 DNA: TGTGCCAGCAGCGTAGGACCGTCGCAAGGCAATCAGCCCCAGCATTTT
J gene: TRBJ2-1; V gene: TRBV27; clone size: few; D gene: -; CDR3 protein: CASGVRSYNEQFF; CDR3 DNA: TGTGCCAGCGGGGTCCGCTCCTACAATGAGCAGTTCTTC
J gene: TRBJ1-2; V gene: TRBV5-1; clone size: -; D gene: -; CDR3 protein: CASSSVEAGTTNYGYTF; CDR3 DNA: TGCGCCAGCAGCTCGGTCGAGGCAGGAACAACTAACTATGGCTACACCTTC
J gene: TRBJ1-3; V gene: TRBV20-1; clone size: many; D gene: -; CDR3 protein: CSARGDTDSGNTIYF; CDR3 DNA: TGCAGTGCCAGAGGGGACACTGACTCTGGAAACACCATATATTTT
J gene: TRBJ1-2; V gene: TRBV4-3; clone size: many; D gene: -; CDR3 protein: CASSQDEGVGYTF; CDR3 DNA: TGCGCCAGCAGCCAAGATGAGGGGGTTGGCTACACCTTC
J gene: TRBJ1-1; V gene: TRBV3-1; clone size: many; D gene: -; CDR3 protein: CASSQDFLGGLTEAFF; CDR3 DNA: TGTGCCAGCAGCCAAGATTTCCTCGGGGGCCTCACTGAAGCTTTCTTT
J gene: TRBJ2-7; V gene: TRBV6-1; clone size: few; D gene: TRBD2; CDR3 protein: CASSGLAGASSSYEQYF; CDR3 DNA: TGTGCCAGCAGTGGGCTAGCGGGGGCCTCTAGCTCCTACGAGCAGTACTTC
J gene: TRBJ1-5; V gene: TRBV20-1; clone size: few; D gene: -; CDR3 protein: CSARGGGEEPQHF; CDR3 DNA: TGCAGTGCTAGAGGTGGGGGCGAGGAGCCCCAGCATTTT
J gene: TRBJ2-3; V gene: TRBV18; clone size: -; D gene: -; CDR3 protein: CASSLWTATDTQYF; CDR3 DNA: TGTGCCAGCTCACTCTGGACAGCCACAGATACGCAGTATTTT
J gene: TRBJ2-1; V gene: TRBV25-1; clone size: few; D gene: TRBD1; CDR3 protein: CASSELGTVSEQFF; CDR3 DNA: TGTGCCAGCAGTGAGTTGGGGACAGTCAGTGAGCAGTTCTTC
J gene: TRBJ1-2; V gene: TRBV3-1; clone size: -; D gene: -; CDR3 protein: CASSLDSDYYGYTF; CDR3 DNA: TGTGCCAGCAGCTTGGACAGCGATTACTATGGCTACACCTTC
J gene: TRBJ1-2; V gene: TRBV7-2; clone size: few; D gene: -; CDR3 protein: CASSLGRVGGYTF; CDR3 DNA: TGTGCCAGCAGCTTGGGGCGGGTCGGAGGCTACACCTTC
J gene: TRBJ2-3; V gene: TRBV4-3; clone size: few; D gene: -; CDR3 protein: CASSQAPLGTDTQYF; CDR3 DNA: TGCGCCAGCAGCCAAGCACCACTCGGCACAGATACGCAGTATTTT
J gene: TRBJ2-7; V gene: TRBV12-3/TRBV12-4; clone size: few; D gene: -; CDR3 protein: CASSFYGRVAYEQYF; CDR3 DNA: TGTGCCAGCAGTTTTTACGGCAGAGTAGCCTACGAGCAGTACTTC
J gene: TRBJ1-1; V gene: TRBV5-1; clone size: few; D gene: TRBD1; CDR3 protein: CASSAAGTGAMNTEAFF; CDR3 DNA: TGCGCCAGCAGCGCCGCCGGGACAGGGGCTATGAACACTGAAGCTTTCTTT
J gene: TRBJ2-5; V gene: TRBV7-2; clone size: many; D gene: TRBD2; CDR3 protein: CASSLVTGGETQYF; CDR3 DNA: TGTGCCAGCAGCTTAGTCACGGGAGGAGAGACCCAGTACTTC
J gene: TRBJ2-7; V gene: TRBV12-3/TRBV12-4; clone size: many; D gene: -; CDR3 protein: CASSLGLADSYEQYF; CDR3 DNA: TGTGCCAGCAGTTTAGGCCTAGCTGACTCCTACGAGCAGTACTTC
J gene: TRBJ1-1; V gene: TRBV25-1; clone size: few; D gene: TRBD1; CDR3 protein: CASAGQGNTEAFF; CDR3 DNA: TGTGCCAGCGCCGGACAGGGGAACACTGAAGCTTTCTTT
J gene: TRBJ2-3; V gene: TRBV29-1; clone size: few; D gene: -; CDR3 protein: CSVERQTDTQYF; CDR3 DNA: TGCAGCGTTGAAAGGCAGACAGATACGCAGTATTTT
J gene: TRBJ2-4; V gene: TRBV28; clone size: -; D gene: -; CDR3 protein: CASSFEGTKNIQYF; CDR3 DNA: TGTGCCAGCAGTTTTGAGGGTACCAAAAACATTCAGTACTTC
J gene: TRBJ1-2; V gene: TRBV7-2; clone size: -; D gene: TRBD1; CDR3 protein: CASRWGTGAGYGYTF; CDR3 DNA: TGTGCCAGCAGATGGGGTACAGGGGCCGGCTATGGCTACACCTTC
J gene: TRBJ2-5; V gene: TRBV10-3; clone size: few; D gene: TRBD2; CDR3 protein: CAISEQAGGQETQYF; CDR3 DNA: TGTGCCATCAGTGAACAAGCGGGGGGTCAAGAGACCCAGTACTTC
J gene: TRBJ1-6; V gene: TRBV19; clone size: -; D gene: TRBD1; CDR3 protein: CASSSGQGVTPLHF; CDR3 DNA: TGTGCCAGTAGTTCCGGACAGGGAGTGACACCCCTCCACTTT
J gene: TRBJ1-5; V gene: TRBV10-3; clone size: -; D gene: TRBD1; CDR3 protein: CANTGTDSNQPQHF; CDR3 DNA: TGTGCCAACACCGGGACAGATAGCAATCAGCCCCAGCATTTT
J gene: TRBJ1-1; V gene: TRBV7-9; clone size: few; D gene: -; CDR3 protein: CASSLTVGRLNTEAFF; CDR3 DNA: TGTGCCAGCAGCTTAACCGTAGGACGGTTGAACACTGAAGCTTTCTTT
J gene: TRBJ2-3; V gene: TRBV7-2; clone size: -; D gene: TRBD1; CDR3 protein: CASSSRTGVDTQYF; CDR3 DNA: TGTGCCAGCAGCTCGCGGACAGGGGTAGATACGCAGTATTTT
J gene: TRBJ1-6; V gene: TRBV7-9; clone size: many; D gene: TRBD1; CDR3 protein: CASSPTGLNSPLHF; CDR3 DNA: TGTGCCAGCAGCCCGACAGGGCTTAATTCACCCCTCCACTTT
J gene: TRBJ2-2; V gene: TRBV24-1; clone size: few; D gene: TRBD1; CDR3 protein: CATSDRQGSTGELFF; CDR3 DNA: TGTGCCACCAGTGATAGACAGGGGTCCACCGGGGAGCTGTTTTTT
J gene: TRBJ2-7; V gene: TRBV30; clone size: few; D gene: -; CDR3 protein: CAWSVRSNEQYF; CDR3 DNA: TGTGCCTGGAGTGTAAGGTCTAACGAGCAGTACTTC
J gene: TRBJ2-5; V gene: TRBV7-3; clone size: -; D gene: -; CDR3 protein: CASSPVGLRGQETQYF; CDR3 DNA: TGTGCCAGCAGCCCAGTGGGGCTTCGGGGGCAAGAGACCCAGTACTTC
J gene: TRBJ2-1; V gene: TRBV4-3; clone size: -; D gene: TRBD2; CDR3 protein: CASSQETRLAGWYNEQFF; CDR3 DNA: TGCGCCAGCAGCCAAGAGACCCGGCTAGCGGGTTGGTACAATGAGCAGTTCTTC
J gene: TRBJ2-7; V gene: TRBV12-3/TRBV12-4; clone size: -; D gene: -; CDR3 protein: CASRKRDEAMEQYF; CDR3 DNA: TGTGCCAGCAGAAAACGGGACGAAGCGATGGAGCAGTACTTC
J gene: TRBJ1-1; V gene: TRBV12-3/TRBV12-4; clone size: -; D gene: TRBD1; CDR3 protein: CASSFTQGAFF; CDR3 DNA: TGTGCCAGCAGTTTCACACAGGGGGCTTTCTTT
J gene: TRBJ2-2; V gene: TRBV4-1; clone size: few; D gene: -; CDR3 protein: CASSQEAQGRTGELFF; CDR3 DNA: TGCGCCAGCAGCCAAGAGGCGCAGGGGCGGACCGGGGAGCTGTTTTTT
J gene: TRBJ1-4; V gene: TRBV11-2; clone size: many; D gene: TRBD1; CDR3 protein: CASSLTGQDEKLFF; CDR3 DNA: TGTGCCAGCAGCTTAACGGGACAGGATGAAAAACTGTTTTTT
J gene: TRBJ2-3; V gene: TRBV5-1; clone size: many; D gene: -; CDR3 protein: CASSLASSTDTQYF; CDR3 DNA: TGTGCCAGCAGTCTAGCGTCTAGCACAGATACGCAGTATTTT
J gene: TRBJ1-2; V gene: TRBV5-4; clone size: few; D gene: -; CDR3 protein: CASSPGLLNYGYTF; CDR3 DNA: TGTGCCAGCAGCCCGGGACTGTTAAACTATGGCTACACCTTC
J gene: TRBJ2-1; V gene: TRBV5-1; clone size: -; D gene: TRBD1; CDR3 protein: CASSRDRATNEQFF; CDR3 DNA: TGCGCCAGCAGTCGAGACAGGGCAACGAATGAGCAGTTCTTC
J gene: TRBJ2-1; V gene: TRBV24-1; clone size: few; D gene: -; CDR3 protein: CATSDPGGEQFF; CDR3 DNA: TGTGCCACCAGTGACCCCGGCGGTGAGCAGTTCTTC
J gene: TRBJ2-1; V gene: TRBV6-2/TRBV6-3; clone size: many; D gene: TRBD1; CDR3 protein: CASRGTASYNEQFF; CDR3 DNA: TGTGCCAGCAGAGGGACAGCCTCCTACAATGAGCAGTTCTTC
J gene: TRBJ1-5; V gene: TRBV5-1; clone size: many; D gene: -; CDR3 protein: CASSLDGNQPQHF; CDR3 DNA: TGTGCCAGCAGCTTAGACGGCAATCAGCCCCAGCATTTT
J gene: TRBJ2-5; V gene: TRBV7-9; clone size: few; D gene: -; CDR3 protein: CASTPPGTAGLETQYF; CDR3 DNA: TGTGCCAGCACCCCTCCGGGTACGGCGGGACTGGAGACCCAGTACTTC
J gene: TRBJ1-1; V gene: TRBV20-1; clone size: few; D gene: TRBD1; CDR3 protein: CSAEAGGLNTEAFF; CDR3 DNA: TGCAGTGCGGAAGCAGGGGGATTGAACACTGAAGCTTTCTTT
J gene: TRBJ2-3; V gene: TRBV5-1; clone size: few; D gene: -; CDR3 protein: CASRTGVADTQYF; CDR3 DNA: TGCGCCAGCAGGACAGGTGTGGCAGATACGCAGTATTTT
J gene: TRBJ1-1; V gene: TRBV4-1; clone size: -; D gene: -; CDR3 protein: CASSQDFGSTEAFF; CDR3 DNA: TGCGCCAGCAGCCAAGATTTCGGCTCAACTGAAGCTTTCTTT
J gene: TRBJ1-6; V gene: TRBV12-3/TRBV12-4; clone size: -; D gene: -; CDR3 protein: CASSSGRQNSPLHF; CDR3 DNA: TGTGCCAGCAGCTCCGGACGGCAAAATTCACCCCTCCACTTT
J gene: TRBJ2-1; V gene: TRBV6-2/TRBV6-3; clone size: -; D gene: -; CDR3 protein: CASSYPGAEGNEQFF; CDR3 DNA: TGTGCCAGCAGTTACCCCGGGGCCGAGGGCAATGAGCAGTTCTTC
J gene: TRBJ2-3; V gene: TRBV24-1; clone size: many; D gene: -; CDR3 protein: CATSPTGEGSPDTQYF; CDR3 DNA: TGTGCCACCAGTCCAACCGGCGAGGGCAGTCCGGATACGCAGTATTTT
J gene: TRBJ2-7; V gene: TRBV7-8; clone size: few; D gene: TRBD2; CDR3 protein: CASSLRRSGVGGEQYF; CDR3 DNA: TGTGCCAGCAGCTTAAGGAGATCGGGCGTCGGGGGGGAGCAGTACTTC
J gene: TRBJ2-5; V gene: TRBV29-1; clone size: -; D gene: -; CDR3 protein: CSVVGEEETQYF; CDR3 DNA: TGCAGCGTTGTTGGGGAGGAAGAGACCCAGTACTTC
J gene: TRBJ1-3; V gene: TRBV29-1; clone size: few; D gene: -; CDR3 protein: CSVEDRDSGNTIYF; CDR3 DNA: TGCAGCGTTGAAGATCGGGACTCTGGAAACACCATATATTTT